The 20 T cell receptor beta chains presented below share a single source sample, sequenced in a study of blood T cell repertoires in COVID-19. TCRdb's table, derived via immunoSEQ multiplex PCR, lists solely in-frame clones and lacks some. The table has fewer than 90,000 clones, roughly 82% seen once; the top ten hold roughly 10%. The specimen sequenced was peripheral blood. All receptors come from a middle-aged man with acute or convalescent COVID-19.

This chain uses TRBV25-1 with TRBJ1-1, with 11 bases fitting TRBD1. The CDR3 is made up of 18 amino acids. Trimming cost V 0 bases and J 4 bases; bases outside gene matches: 10. Per germline, CDR1 MGHDK and CDR2 SYGVNS. The CDR3 DNA reads TGTGCCAGCAGTGAATACTCCCCGAGTGGGACAGGGGGCACTGAAGCTTTCTTT. This codes for CASSEYSPSGTGGTEAFF.

This clone came up once. The J gene is TRBJ1-4, the V gene TRBV4-3, with TRBD1 as a possible D gene (5 bases). The CDR3 consists of 13 residues. V was trimmed by 1 base and J by 8 bases, leaving 8 bases between them. CDR1 LGHNA and CDR2 YSLEER come from the germline V gene. CDR3 bases: TGCGCCAGCAGCCAAGTCGGGGGGGAAAAACTGTTTTTT. As protein: CASSQVGGEKLFF.

CDR3 sequence: CASSPRGGNTEAFF. CDR3 nucleotide sequence: TGTGCCAGCAGTCCTCGGGGGGGGAACACTGAAGCTTTCTTT. The rearrangement links TRBV6-4 to TRBJ1-1; TRBD1 might be the D (5 bases). The CDR3 covers 14 residues. Trimming removed 5 bases at V and 1 base at J, with 11 bases between. Germline lookup yields CDR1 MRHNA and CDR2 SNTAGT.

This clone was recorded a few times. The chain couples TRBV20-1 to TRBJ2-1, with unresolved D. The CDR3 has 11 amino acids. The ends were cut back, 8 bases at V and 6 bases at J, with 11 bases in the middle. Germline lookup yields CDR1 DFQATT and CDR2 SNEGSKA (reference sequence). CDR3 nucleotides: TGCAGTAACTCCCGAGTCAATGAGCAGTTCTTC. As protein: CSNSRVNEQFF.

The sample holds one count of this clone. The J gene is TRBJ2-2, the V gene TRBV18, with 10 bases matching TRBD1. Per the germline V gene, CDR1 is KGHSH and CDR2 is LQKENI. V trimming: 3 bases; J trimming: 4 bases; junction bases outside the gene matches: 11. This CDR3 spans 18 amino acids. The CDR3 DNA is TGTGCCAGCTCACCGGGGGACAGGGGCCTTCGGGGCACCGGGGAGCTGTTTTTT. It specifies CASSPGDRGLRGTGELFF.

The genes are TRBV6-5 and TRBJ1-2, with 8 bases fitting TRBD1. Trimming cost V 0 bases and J 8 bases; bases outside gene matches: 8. Per the germline V gene, CDR1 is MNHEY and CDR2 is SVGAGI. The CDR3 is made up of 15 amino acids. The CDR3 sequence: CASSYSMDRAGGYTF. CDR3 coding DNA: TGTGCCAGCAGTTACTCGATGGACAGGGCTGGAGGCTACACCTTC.

The chain joins TRBV19 to TRBJ1-1; D perhaps matches TRBD1 (6 bases). This CDR3 contains 16 residues. Germline V gene data show CDR1 as LNHDA and CDR2 as SQIVND (reference sequence). V shed 6 bases and J shed 1 base, with 18 bases lying between them. The CDR3 sequence: CASSLYGRGSNTEAFF. DNA of the CDR3: TGTGCCAGTAGCCTTTATGGCAGGGGATCGAACACTGAAGCTTTCTTT.

The V and J genes are TRBV6-5 and TRBJ1-1; D possibly corresponds to TRBD1 (6 bases). The germline V gene encodes CDR1 MNHEY and CDR2 SVGAGI. The CDR3 is 14 amino acids. The V gene lost 5 bases and the J gene lost 1 base, with 11 bases spanning the gap. CDR3 in DNA: TGTGCCAGCAGTCTATGGACAGCGAACACTGAAGCTTTCTTT. Its protein is CASSLWTANTEAFF.

This rearrangement joins TRBV7-2 to TRBJ2-7; 14 bases are a match to TRBD2. The trim removed 1 base at V and 9 bases at J, leaving 5 bases unmatched. The CDR3 runs 15 residues. Germline-derived CDR1 and CDR2 are SGHTA and FQGNSA. This CDR3 reads CASSLGGLAGGSQYF. The DNA of the CDR3 is TGTGCCAGCAGCTTAGGCGGACTAGCGGGGGGTTCGCAGTACTTC.

The chain uses TRBV11-2 and TRBJ1-5; 7 bases agree with TRBD1. Germline CDR1 is SGHAT and CDR2 is FQNNGV. The CDR3 is made up of 14 amino acids. Unmatched junction bases numbered 3, after V lost 4 bases and J lost 3 bases. CDR3 DNA: TGTGCCAGCAGCTGGACAGGTCCCAATCAGCCCCAGCATTTT. The encoded protein is CASSWTGPNQPQHF.

The V and J genes are TRBV18 and TRBJ2-7, with 10 bases matching TRBD2. The germline CDR1 and CDR2 sequences are KGHSH and LQKENI. This CDR3 contains 16 residues. V was pared by 3 bases and J by 7 bases, with 12 bases of the junction left unmatched. CDR3 protein: CASSPNTGLATGEQYF. Here the CDR3 DNA reads TGTGCCAGCTCACCTAATACGGGACTAGCGACGGGGGAGCAGTACTTC.

This clone was detected a few times. V gene TRBV28 combines with J gene TRBJ1-1; D is unresolved. Trimming took off 6 bases at V and 4 bases at J, with 9 bases between the two ends. Germline V gives CDR1 MDHEN, CDR2 SYDVKM. The CDR3 loop spans 12 amino acids. The CDR3 bases are TGTGCCAGCAGCTCCCCCCTCACTGAAGCTTTCTTT. The encoded protein is CASSSPLTEAFF. The full variable domain, in which reference TRBV28 and TRBJ1-1 provide the parts outside the CDR3, is DVKVTQSSRYLVKRTGEKVFLECVQDMDHENMFWYRQDPGLGLRLIYFSYDVKMKEKGDIPEGYSVSREKKERFSLILESASTNQTSMYLCASSSPLTEAFFGQGTRLTVV.

V and J are TRBV19 and TRBJ2-3, with D tentatively TRBD2 (5 bases). Per germline, CDR1 LNHDA and CDR2 SQIVND (reference sequence). There are 15 residues in the CDR3. Trimming removed 2 bases from V and 0 bases from J, with 9 bases in between. CDR3 region: CASSIIGGSTDTQYF. DNA for the CDR3: TGTGCCAGTAGTATAATTGGCGGGAGCACAGATACGCAGTATTTT.

This clone was detected only once. This chain uses TRBV10-2 with TRBJ1-2; D unclear. The V gene lost 7 bases and the J gene lost 4 bases, with 13 bases spanning the gap. In germline, CDR1 is WSHSY, CDR2 SAAADI. The CDR3 consists of 13 residues. CDR3 region: CASTTSWLYGYTF. CDR3 in DNA: TGCGCCAGCACGACATCTTGGCTCTATGGCTACACCTTC.

V and J are TRBV2 and TRBJ1-6; a weak D match, TRBD1 (6 bases). The germline V gene has CDR1 SNHLY and CDR2 FYNNEI. V was pared by 5 bases and J by 0 bases, with 11 bases between. This CDR3 has 16 residues. The CDR3 sequence: CASSWTANSYNSPLHF. The CDR3 DNA follows: TGTGCCAGCAGTTGGACAGCGAACTCCTATAATTCACCCCTCCACTTT. Using reference TRBV2 and TRBJ1-6 for the parts outside the CDR3, the full variable domain is EPEVTQTPSHQVTQMGQEVILRCVPISNHLYFYWYRQILGQKVEFLVSFYNNEISEKSEIFDDQFSVERPDGSNFTLKIRSTKLEDSAMYFCASSWTANSYNSPLHFGNGTRLTVT.

In regard to this clone: One end of the junction is discordant with germline, which a read error may explain. V and J are TRBV30 and TRBJ2-3; D is undetermined. The CDR3 sequence is 11 residues long. Germline-derived CDR1 and CDR2 are GTSNPN and SVGIG (reference sequence). The CDR3: CAWLSTDTQYF. The CDR3 DNA sequence: TGTGCCTGGTTAAGCACTGATACGCAGTATTTT.

This chain uses TRBV2 with TRBJ2-7, with D possibly TRBD1 on 7 matching bases. There are 13 residues in the CDR3. Germline V gene sequence: CDR1 SNHLY, CDR2 FYNNEI. The germline V and J ends were trimmed by 9 bases and 2 bases, with 14 bases remaining between them. DNA of the CDR3: TGTGCCAGTCTCAGGGGGGCCCCCTACGAGCAGTACTTC. The encoded protein is CASLRGAPYEQYF.

This clone was observed a single time. The V call is TRBV5-4, the J call TRBJ2-5, with 7 bases fitting TRBD2. This CDR3 spans 15 amino acids. Germline CDR1 reads SGHNT; CDR2 reads YYREEE (reference sequence). Trimming cost V 5 bases and J 5 bases; bases outside gene matches: 12. This CDR3 is CASSLGGVGRETQYF. The CDR3, as DNA: TGTGCCAGCAGTCTGGGGGGGGTTGGTAGGGAGACCCAGTACTTC.

The V call is TRBV4-2, the J call TRBJ1-4; TRBD1 is a possible D gene (6 bases). Germline-derived CDR1 and CDR2 are LGHNA and YNFKEQ. This CDR3 has 16 residues. Trimming stripped 3 bases from V and 4 bases from J, with 15 bases between. This CDR3 reads CASSHDAGAGNEKLFF. Written as DNA, the CDR3 is TGTGCCAGCAGCCATGATGCGGGGGCGGGTAATGAAAAACTGTTTTTT.

This clone was picked up a small number of times. The rearrangement joins TRBV18 to TRBJ2-7; D not resolved. V lost 4 bases to trimming and J lost 0 bases, with 7 bases between them. Germline V gives CDR1 KGHSH, CDR2 LQKENI. The CDR3 contains 13 residues. The CDR3, as DNA: TGTGCCAGCTCACAGAGGAGCTCCTACGAGCAGTACTTC. Protein sequence: CASSQRSSYEQYF.